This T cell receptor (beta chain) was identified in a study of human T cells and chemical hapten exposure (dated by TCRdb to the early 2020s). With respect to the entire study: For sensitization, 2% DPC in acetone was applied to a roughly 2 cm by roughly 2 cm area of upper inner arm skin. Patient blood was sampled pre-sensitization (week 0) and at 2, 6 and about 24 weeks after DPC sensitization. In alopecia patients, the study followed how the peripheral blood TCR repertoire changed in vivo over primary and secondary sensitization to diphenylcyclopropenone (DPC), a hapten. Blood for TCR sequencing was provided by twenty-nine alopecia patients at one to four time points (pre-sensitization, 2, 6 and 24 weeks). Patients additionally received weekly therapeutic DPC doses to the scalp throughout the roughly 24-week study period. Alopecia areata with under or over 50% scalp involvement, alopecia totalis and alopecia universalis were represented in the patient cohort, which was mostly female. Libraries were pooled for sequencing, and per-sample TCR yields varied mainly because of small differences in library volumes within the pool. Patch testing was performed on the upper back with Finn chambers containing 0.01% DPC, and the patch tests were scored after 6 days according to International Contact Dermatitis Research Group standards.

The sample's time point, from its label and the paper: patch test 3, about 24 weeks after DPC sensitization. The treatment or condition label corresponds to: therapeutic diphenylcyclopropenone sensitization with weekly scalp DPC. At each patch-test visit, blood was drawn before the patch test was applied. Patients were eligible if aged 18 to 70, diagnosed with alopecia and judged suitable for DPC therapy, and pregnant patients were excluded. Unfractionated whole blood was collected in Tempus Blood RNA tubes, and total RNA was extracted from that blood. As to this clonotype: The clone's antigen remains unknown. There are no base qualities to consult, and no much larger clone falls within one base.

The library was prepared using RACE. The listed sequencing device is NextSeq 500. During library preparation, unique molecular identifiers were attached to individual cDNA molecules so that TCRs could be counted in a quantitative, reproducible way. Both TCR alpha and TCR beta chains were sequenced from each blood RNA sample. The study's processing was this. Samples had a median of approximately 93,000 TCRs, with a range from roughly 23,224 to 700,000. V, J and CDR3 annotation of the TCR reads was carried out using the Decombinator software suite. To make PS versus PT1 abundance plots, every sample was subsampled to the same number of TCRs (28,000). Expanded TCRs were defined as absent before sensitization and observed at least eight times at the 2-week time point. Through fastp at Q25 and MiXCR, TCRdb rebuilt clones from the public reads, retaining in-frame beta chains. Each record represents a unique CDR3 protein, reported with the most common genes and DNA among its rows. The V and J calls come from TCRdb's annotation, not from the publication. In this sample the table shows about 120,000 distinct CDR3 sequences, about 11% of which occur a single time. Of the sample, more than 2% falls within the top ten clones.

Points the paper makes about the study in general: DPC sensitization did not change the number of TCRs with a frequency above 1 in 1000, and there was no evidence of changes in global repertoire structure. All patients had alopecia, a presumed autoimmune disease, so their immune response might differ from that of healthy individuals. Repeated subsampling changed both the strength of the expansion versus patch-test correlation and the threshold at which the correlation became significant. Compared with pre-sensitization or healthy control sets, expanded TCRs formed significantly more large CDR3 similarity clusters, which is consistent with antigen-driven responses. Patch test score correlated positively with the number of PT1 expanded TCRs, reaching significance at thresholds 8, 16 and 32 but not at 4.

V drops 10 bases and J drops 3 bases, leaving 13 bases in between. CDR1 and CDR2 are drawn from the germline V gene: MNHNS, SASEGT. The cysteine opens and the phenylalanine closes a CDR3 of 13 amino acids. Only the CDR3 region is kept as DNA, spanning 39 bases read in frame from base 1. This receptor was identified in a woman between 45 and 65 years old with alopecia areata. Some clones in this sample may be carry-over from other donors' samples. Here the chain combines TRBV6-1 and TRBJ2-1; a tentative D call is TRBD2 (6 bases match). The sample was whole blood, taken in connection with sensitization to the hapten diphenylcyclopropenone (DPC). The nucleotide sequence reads TGTGCCACTATGACGGGAGTCTACAATGAGCAGTTCTTC. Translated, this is CATMTGVYNEQFF.